Only one count was recorded for the clone carrying this T cell receptor beta chain. CDR3 length: 20 residues. This record comes from a study of cytomegalovirus exposure and HLA in healthy donors. Background on the study: Assignment to the Caucasian-associated ancestry cluster applied to more than 75% of the approximately 400 genotyped donors.

Use of 60 Vbeta and 13 Jbeta primers characterized the PCR. TCRdb's table, derived via immunoSEQ multiplex PCR, lists solely in-frame clones and lacks some. Among some 100,000 clones listed, about 80% were seen once. The receptor was derived from a female donor in good health and CMV-seronegative. The chain uses TRBV21-1 and TRBJ2-2; the table names TRBD1, a call not compared with the DNA. TRBV21-1 has pseudogene status. Sequencing was carried out using PBMCs. The CDR3 nucleotides are TGTGCCAGCAGCAAAGAACGAAGGGCCGGAGACAGGTTTCCCACCGGGGAGCTGTTTTTT. Translated, it gives CASSKERRAGDRFPTGELFF.